This is a list of T cell receptor beta chains from one sample in a study of graft-versus-host responses after intestinal transplantation. TCRdb keeps only in-frame clones here, not all; method: immunoSEQ multiplex PCR. Of over 80,000 clones detected, roughly 86% appear once; the ten largest clones hold more than 1.4%. The source was PBMCs, collected 255 days after intestinal transplant. Source of these receptors: a human patient who received an intestinal transplant, so some T cells may come from the graft donor. Each CDR3 is given with its conserved first and last residue. Each record gives: D gene, V gene, J gene, clone size, CDR3 DNA, CDR3 protein. A D gene is named only where the DNA matches it firmly. Size values are once, few and many counts, or a class for expanded clones, and some rows have none.

TRBD1	TRBV28	TRBJ2-7	.	TGTGCCAGCATAAACAGGGGCGGGGAGCAGTACTTC	CASINRGGEQYF
.	TRBV6-1	TRBJ2-3	.	TGTGCCAGCAGCCCCTCTCCAGCAGATACGCAGTATTTT	CASSPSPADTQYF
TRBD1	TRBV5-1	TRBJ2-7	once	TGCGCCAGCAGCCCGACAGGGTTACCCTACGAGCAGTACTTC	CASSPTGLPYEQYF
TRBD1	TRBV4-2	TRBJ2-1	.	TGTGCCAGCAGCCAAGTCGGGACAGGGAGCGGCAAGGAGCAGTTCTTC	CASSQVGTGSGKEQFF
TRBD1	TRBV6-1	TRBJ1-5	.	TGTGCCAGCAGTGGACAGGACAGGGTTAGCAATCAGCCCCAGCATTTT	CASSGQDRVSNQPQHF
.	TRBV5-6	TRBJ1-4	.	TGTGCCAGCAGCTTGGAACCCACAGGTCTTAATGAAAAACTGTTTTTT	CASSLEPTGLNEKLFF
.	TRBV6-1	TRBJ1-1	once	TGTGCCAGCAGTGAAAAAGTGAACACTGAAGCTTTCTTT	CASSEKVNTEAFF
.	TRBV7-2	TRBJ2-7	.	TGTGCCAGCAGCTTAGCGACCGGGGCTCACGAGCAGTACTTC	CASSLATGAHEQYF
.	TRBV4-1	TRBJ2-7	.	TGCGCCAGCAGCCATCGGGACACCTCACGGGACGAGCAGTACTTC	CASSHRDTSRDEQYF
.	TRBV5-1	TRBJ2-2	.	TGCGCCAGCAGCTTGGATATTGGCGGGGAGCTGTTTTTT	CASSLDIGGELFF
.	TRBV18	TRBJ2-2	.	TGTGCCAGCTGGTCGGGTTACGGGGAGCTGTTTTTT	CASWSGYGELFF
.	TRBV4-2	TRBJ1-2	.	TGTGCCAGCAGCCACACAGGAGAGTCGGGGGATGGCTACACCTTC	CASSHTGESGDGYTF
TRBD2	TRBV7-7	TRBJ2-5	.	TGTGCTAGCAGCCTTAGGGAGGGGATAGAGACCCAGTACTTC	CASSLREGIETQYF
.	TRBV28	TRBJ1-1	.	TGTGCCAGCCGCCCCACGGACCGGGCAAACACTGAAGCTTTCTTT	CASRPTDRANTEAFF
TRBD1	TRBV6-1	TRBJ1-1	.	TGTGCCAGCAGTGAACTGGGACAGGGGAACACTGAAGCTTTCTTT	CASSELGQGNTEAFF
.	TRBV7-2	TRBJ1-4	few	TGTGCCAGCAGCTTAGACCCCGGTGCCAGGCAAGGAGAAAAACTGTTTTTT	CASSLDPGARQGEKLFF
.	TRBV7-6	TRBJ2-7	.	TGTGCCAGCAGCTTCGGACAGTCTCCCAGGGACGAGCAGTACTTC	CASSFGQSPRDEQYF
.	TRBV25-1	TRBJ1-1	.	TGTGCCAGCAAAGGGATCCCGAGGGCTGAAGCTTTCTTT	CASKGIPRAEAFF
.	TRBV13	TRBJ2-7	.	TGTGCCAGCAGCCCGAATCGGGGCGGGTACGAGCAGTACTTC	CASSPNRGGYEQYF
TRBD1	TRBV7-9	TRBJ1-2	.	TGTGCCAGCAGCCCCACTTGGACAGGGAAGGATGGCTACACCTTC	CASSPTWTGKDGYTF
TRBD2	TRBV5-6	TRBJ2-1	.	TGTGCCAGCAGCTTGGGACTAGCGGGTTACAATGAGCAGTTCTTC	CASSLGLAGYNEQFF
.	TRBV21-1	TRBJ1-5	.	TGTGCCAGCAGCAAAGCCCCAATGAGACAGCCCCAGCATTTT	CASSKAPMRQPQHF
.	TRBV2	TRBJ1-4	.	TGTGCCAGCAGTACCCCTGGGGGGGCGGATGAAAAACTGTTTTTT	CASSTPGGADEKLFF
TRBD2	TRBV30	TRBJ2-5	.	TGTGCCTGGAGCAGCGGGGAAGAGACCCAGTACTTC	CAWSSGEETQYF
.	TRBV7-3	TRBJ2-6	.	TGTGCCAGCAGCTTATTGGGGGTGGACGGGGCCAACGTCCTGACTTTC	CASSLLGVDGANVLTF
.	TRBV28	TRBJ1-2	.	TGTGCCAGCAGTTTATCCCGCCTTGGCTACACCTTC	CASSLSRLGYTF
.	TRBV28	TRBJ1-5	.	TGTGCCAGTCGGGACGGTCCTAGCAATCAGCCCCAGCATTTT	CASRDGPSNQPQHF
.	TRBV28	TRBJ1-1	.	TGTGCCAGCAGCCCAGGCAGTTGGACTGAAGCTTTCTTT	CASSPGSWTEAFF
.	TRBV7-6	TRBJ1-2	once	TGTGCCAGCAGCCTCGCCCCTCCAGGCCATCCAAACGATTATGGCTACACCTTC	CASSLAPPGHPNDYGYTF
TRBD2	TRBV11-2	TRBJ2-1	.	TGTGCCAGCAGCTTAGTGCCCCTAGCGGGGGGTTTTAATGAGCAGTTCTTC	CASSLVPLAGGFNEQFF
.	TRBV5-4	TRBJ2-1	.	TGTGCCAGCAGTACAGGGCTTAATGAGCAGTTCTTC	CASSTGLNEQFF
TRBD1	TRBV11-2	TRBJ1-1	.	TGTGCCAGCAGCAAAGGGACAGGGAAGGGGATCACTGAAGCTTTCTTT	CASSKGTGKGITEAFF
.	TRBV5-5	TRBJ1-1	.	TGTGCCAGCAGCTTGGGACAGGTTGAAGCTTTCTTT	CASSLGQVEAFF
TRBD2	TRBV27	TRBJ2-7	.	TGTGCCAGCAGTTTAAGGAGCGGGGGGGCCTACGAGCAGTACTTC	CASSLRSGGAYEQYF
.	TRBV6-1	TRBJ2-1	.	TGTGCCAGCAGTGAACGCAATGAGCAGTTCTTC	CASSERNEQFF
.	TRBV6-1	TRBJ1-1	few	TGTGCCAGCAAAGGTACGGAGAACACTGAAGCTTTCTTT	CASKGTENTEAFF